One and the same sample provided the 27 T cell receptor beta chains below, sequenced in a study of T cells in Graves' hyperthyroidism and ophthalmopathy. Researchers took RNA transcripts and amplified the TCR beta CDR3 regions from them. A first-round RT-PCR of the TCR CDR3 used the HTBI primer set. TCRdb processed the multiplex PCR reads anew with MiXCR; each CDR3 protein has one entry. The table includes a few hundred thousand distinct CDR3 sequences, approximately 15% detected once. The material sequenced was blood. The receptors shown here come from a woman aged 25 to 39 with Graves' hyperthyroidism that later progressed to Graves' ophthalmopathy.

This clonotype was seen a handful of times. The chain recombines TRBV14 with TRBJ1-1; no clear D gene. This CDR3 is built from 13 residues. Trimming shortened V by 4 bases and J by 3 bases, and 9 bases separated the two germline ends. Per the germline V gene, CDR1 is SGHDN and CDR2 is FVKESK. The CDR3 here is CASSPLPHTEAFF. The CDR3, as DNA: TGTGCCAGCAGCCCGCTTCCACACACTGAAGCTTTCTTT.

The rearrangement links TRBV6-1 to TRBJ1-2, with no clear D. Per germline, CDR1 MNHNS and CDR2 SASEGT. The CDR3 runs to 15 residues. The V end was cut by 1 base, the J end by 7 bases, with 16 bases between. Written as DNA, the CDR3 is TGTGCCAGCAGTGAAGTTTTCCAGGACCCCCTTGGCTACACCTTC. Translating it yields CASSEVFQDPLGYTF.

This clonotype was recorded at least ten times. The CDR3 region is CASSSPAGARTTEAFF. The CDR3 nucleotides are TGTGCCAGCAGTTCCCCCGCAGGGGCGAGAACTACCGAAGCTTTCTTT. The J gene is TRBJ1-1, the V gene TRBV12-3 or TRBV12-4, with TRBD1 as a possible D gene (6 bases). V was cut by 4 bases and J by 8 bases, with 23 bases left in between. The CDR3 loop spans 16 amino acids.

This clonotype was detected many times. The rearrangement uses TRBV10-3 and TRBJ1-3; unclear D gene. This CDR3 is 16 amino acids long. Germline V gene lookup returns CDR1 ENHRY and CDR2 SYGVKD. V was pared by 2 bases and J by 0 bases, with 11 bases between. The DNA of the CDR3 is TGTGCCATCAGTGAGGGGTCCCACGTCTCTGGAAACACCATATATTTT. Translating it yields CAISEGSHVSGNTIYF.

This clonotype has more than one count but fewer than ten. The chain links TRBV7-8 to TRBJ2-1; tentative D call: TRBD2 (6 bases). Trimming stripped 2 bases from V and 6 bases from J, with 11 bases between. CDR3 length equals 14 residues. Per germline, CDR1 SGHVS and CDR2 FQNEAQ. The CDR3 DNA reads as TGTGCCAGCAGCTTACTAGCGTTGGGCAATGAGCAGTTCTTC. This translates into CASSLLALGNEQFF.

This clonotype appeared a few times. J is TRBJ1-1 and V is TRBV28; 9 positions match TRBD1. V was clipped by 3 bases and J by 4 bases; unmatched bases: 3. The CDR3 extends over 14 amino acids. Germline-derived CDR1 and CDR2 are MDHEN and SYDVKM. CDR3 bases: TGTGCCAGCAGTTTCCCGGACAGGGGCACTGAAGCTTTCTTT. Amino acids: CASSFPDRGTEAFF. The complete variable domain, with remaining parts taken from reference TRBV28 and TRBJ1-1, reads DVKVTQSSRYLVKRTGEKVFLECVQDMDHENMFWYRQDPGLGLRLIYFSYDVKMKEKGDIPEGYSVSREKKERFSLILESASTNQTSMYLCASSFPDRGTEAFFGQGTRLTVV.

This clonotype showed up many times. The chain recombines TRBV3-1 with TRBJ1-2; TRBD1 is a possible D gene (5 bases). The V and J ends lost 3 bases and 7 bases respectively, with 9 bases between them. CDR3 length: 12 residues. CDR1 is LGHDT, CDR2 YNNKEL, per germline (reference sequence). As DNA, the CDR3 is TGTGCCAGCAGCCACGACGGGGGTGGCTACACCTTC. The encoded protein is CASSHDGGGYTF.

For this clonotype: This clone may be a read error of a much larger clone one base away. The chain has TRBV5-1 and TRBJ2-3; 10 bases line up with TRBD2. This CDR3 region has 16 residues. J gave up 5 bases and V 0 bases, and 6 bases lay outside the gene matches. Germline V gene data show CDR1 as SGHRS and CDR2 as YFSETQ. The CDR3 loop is CASSLDPAGGIDTQYF. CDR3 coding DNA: TGCGCCAGCAGCTTGGATCCAGCGGGAGGGATAGATACGCAGTATTTT.

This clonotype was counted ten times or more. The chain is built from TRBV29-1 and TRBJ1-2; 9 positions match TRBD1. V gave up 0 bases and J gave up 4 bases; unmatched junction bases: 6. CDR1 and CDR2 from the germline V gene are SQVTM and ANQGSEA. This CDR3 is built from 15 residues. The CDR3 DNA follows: TGCAGCGTTGAAGATCAGGGACAGGGAGGCTATGGCTACACCTTC. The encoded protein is CSVEDQGQGGYGYTF.

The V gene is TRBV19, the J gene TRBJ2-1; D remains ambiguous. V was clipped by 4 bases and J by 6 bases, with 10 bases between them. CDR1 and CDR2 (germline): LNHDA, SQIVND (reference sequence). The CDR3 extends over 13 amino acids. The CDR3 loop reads CASSTGQPNEQFF. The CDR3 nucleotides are TGTGCCAGTAGTACCGGCCAACCCAATGAGCAGTTCTTC.

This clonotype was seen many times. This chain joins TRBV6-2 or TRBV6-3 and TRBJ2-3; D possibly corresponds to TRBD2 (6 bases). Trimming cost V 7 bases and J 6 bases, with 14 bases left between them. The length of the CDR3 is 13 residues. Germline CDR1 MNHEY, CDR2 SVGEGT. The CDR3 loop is CASTVSGSDTQYF. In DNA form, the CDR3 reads TGTGCCAGCACCGTAAGCGGGTCGGATACGCAGTATTTT.

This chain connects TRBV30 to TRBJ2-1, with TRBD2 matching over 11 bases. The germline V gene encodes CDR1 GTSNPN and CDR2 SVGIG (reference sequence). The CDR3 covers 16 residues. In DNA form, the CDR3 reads TGTGCATCCGGGACTAGCGGAGGGCCCATTTCGGATGAGCAGTTCTTC. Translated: CASGTSGGPISDEQFF. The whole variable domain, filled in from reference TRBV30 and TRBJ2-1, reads SQTIHQWPATLVQPVGSPLSLECTVEGTSNPNLYWYRQAAGRGLQLLFYSVGIGQISSEVPQNLSASRPQDRQFILSSKKLLLSDSGFYLCASGTSGGPISDEQFFGPGTRLTVL.

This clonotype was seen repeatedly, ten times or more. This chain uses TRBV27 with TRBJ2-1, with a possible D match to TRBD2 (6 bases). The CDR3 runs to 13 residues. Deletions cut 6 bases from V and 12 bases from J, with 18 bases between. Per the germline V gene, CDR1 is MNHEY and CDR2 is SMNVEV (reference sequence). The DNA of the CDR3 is TGTGCCAGCAGAGGAGGGCCTAGCAGAAGGCAGTTCTTC. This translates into CASRGGPSRRQFF.

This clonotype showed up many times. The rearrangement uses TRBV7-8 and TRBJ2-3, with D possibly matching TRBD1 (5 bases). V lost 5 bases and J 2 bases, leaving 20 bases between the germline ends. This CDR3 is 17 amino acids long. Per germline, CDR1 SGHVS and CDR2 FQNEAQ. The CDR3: CASSPKQAHTPTDTQYF. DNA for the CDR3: TGTGCCAGCAGCCCTAAACAGGCTCACACTCCCACAGATACGCAGTATTTT. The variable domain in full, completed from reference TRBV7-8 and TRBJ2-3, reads GAGVSQSPRYKVAKRGQDVALRCDPISGHVSLFWYQQALGQGPEFLTYFQNEAQLDKSGLPSDRFFAERPEGSVSTLKIQRTQQEDSAVYLCASSPKQAHTPTDTQYFGPGTRLTVL.

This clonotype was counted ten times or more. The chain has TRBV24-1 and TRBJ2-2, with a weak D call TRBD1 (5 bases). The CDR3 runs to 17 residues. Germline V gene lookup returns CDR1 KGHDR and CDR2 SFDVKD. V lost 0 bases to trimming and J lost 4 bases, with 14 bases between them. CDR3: CATSDLRGSTPTGELFF. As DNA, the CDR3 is TGTGCCACCAGTGATTTGAGGGGATCAACCCCCACCGGGGAGCTGTTTTTT.

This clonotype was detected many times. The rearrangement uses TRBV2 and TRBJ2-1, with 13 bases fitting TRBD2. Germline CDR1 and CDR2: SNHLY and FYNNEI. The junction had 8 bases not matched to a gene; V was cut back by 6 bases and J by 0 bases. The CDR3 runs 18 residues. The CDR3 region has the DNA TGTGCCAGCAGCCTAGAGACTAGCGGGAGGAGCTCCTACAATGAGCAGTTCTTC. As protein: CASSLETSGRSSYNEQFF.

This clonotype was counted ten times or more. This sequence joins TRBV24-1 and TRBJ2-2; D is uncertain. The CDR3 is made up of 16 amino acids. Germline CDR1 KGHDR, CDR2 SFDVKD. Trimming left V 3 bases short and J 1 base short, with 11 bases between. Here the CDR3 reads CATSDPYAENTGELFF. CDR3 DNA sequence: TGTGCCACCAGTGATCCCTATGCCGAGAACACCGGGGAGCTGTTTTTT.

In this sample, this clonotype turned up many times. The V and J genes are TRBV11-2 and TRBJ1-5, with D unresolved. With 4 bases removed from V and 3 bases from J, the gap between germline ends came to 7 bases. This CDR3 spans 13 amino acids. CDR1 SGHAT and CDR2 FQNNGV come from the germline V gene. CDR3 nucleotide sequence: TGTGCCAGCAGCTCCCGAGTCAATCAGCCCCAGCATTTT. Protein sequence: CASSSRVNQPQHF.

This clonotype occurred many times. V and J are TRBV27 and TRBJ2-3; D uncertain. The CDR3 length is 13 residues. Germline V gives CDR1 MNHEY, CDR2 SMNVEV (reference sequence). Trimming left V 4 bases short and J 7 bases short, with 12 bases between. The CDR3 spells CASSSQTGNTQYF. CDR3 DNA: TGTGCCAGCAGTTCCCAGACGGGCAATACGCAGTATTTT.

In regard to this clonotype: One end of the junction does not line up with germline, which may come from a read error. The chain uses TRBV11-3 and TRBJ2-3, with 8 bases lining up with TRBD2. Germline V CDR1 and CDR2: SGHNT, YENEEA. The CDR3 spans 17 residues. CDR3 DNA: TGTGCCGGCAGCTTATGGGGTCGGCGGGAGGTTACAGATACGCAGTATTTT. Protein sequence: CAGSLWGRREVTDTQYF.

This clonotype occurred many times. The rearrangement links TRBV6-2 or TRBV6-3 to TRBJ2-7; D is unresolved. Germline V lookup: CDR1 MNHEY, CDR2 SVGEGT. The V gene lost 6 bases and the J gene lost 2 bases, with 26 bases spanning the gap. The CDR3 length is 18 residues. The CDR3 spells CASRTLSWAEGNTYEQYF. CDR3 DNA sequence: TGTGCCAGCAGAACTCTGTCATGGGCGGAAGGCAACACCTACGAGCAGTACTTC.

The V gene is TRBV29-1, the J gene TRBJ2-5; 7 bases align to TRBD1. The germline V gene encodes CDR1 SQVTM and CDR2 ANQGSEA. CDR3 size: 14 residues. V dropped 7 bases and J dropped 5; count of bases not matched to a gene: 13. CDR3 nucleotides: TGCAGCGGGTACAGGGGCGGTTTGGGGGAGACCCAGTACTTC. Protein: CSGYRGGLGETQYF.

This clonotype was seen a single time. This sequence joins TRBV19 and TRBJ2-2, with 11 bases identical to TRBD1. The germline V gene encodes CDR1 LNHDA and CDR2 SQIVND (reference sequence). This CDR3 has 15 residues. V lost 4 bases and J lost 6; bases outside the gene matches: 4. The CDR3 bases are TGTGCCAGTAGTACATGGGGACAGGGGGCCGGGGAGCTGTTTTTT. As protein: CASSTWGQGAGELFF.

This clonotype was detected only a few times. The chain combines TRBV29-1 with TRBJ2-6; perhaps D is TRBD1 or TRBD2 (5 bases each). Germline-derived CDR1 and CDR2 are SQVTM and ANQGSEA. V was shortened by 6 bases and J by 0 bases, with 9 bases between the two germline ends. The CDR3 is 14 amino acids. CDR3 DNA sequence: TGCAGCGTGGGACCTCACTCTGGGGCCAACGTCCTGACTTTC. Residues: CSVGPHSGANVLTF.

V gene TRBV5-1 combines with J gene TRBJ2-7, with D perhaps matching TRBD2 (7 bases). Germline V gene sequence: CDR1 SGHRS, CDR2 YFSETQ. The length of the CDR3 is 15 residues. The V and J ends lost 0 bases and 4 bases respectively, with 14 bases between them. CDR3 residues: CASSLGGGQIYEQYF. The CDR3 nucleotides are TGCGCCAGCAGCTTGGGGGGGGGGCAGATTTACGAGCAGTACTTC.

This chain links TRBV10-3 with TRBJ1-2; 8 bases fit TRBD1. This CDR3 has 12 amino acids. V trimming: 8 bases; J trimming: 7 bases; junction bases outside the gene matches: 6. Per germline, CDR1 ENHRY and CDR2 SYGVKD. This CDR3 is CAIGQGGGGYTF. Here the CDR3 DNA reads TGTGCCATCGGACAGGGCGGTGGTGGCTACACCTTC.

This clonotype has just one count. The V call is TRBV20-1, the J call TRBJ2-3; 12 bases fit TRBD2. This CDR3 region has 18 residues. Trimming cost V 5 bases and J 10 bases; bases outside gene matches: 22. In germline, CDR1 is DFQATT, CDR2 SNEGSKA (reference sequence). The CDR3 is CSAGGQGGTSGRKGAQYF. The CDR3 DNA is TGCAGTGCTGGGGGACAGGGAGGCACTAGCGGGAGGAAAGGCGCGCAGTATTTT.